The 18 T cell receptor beta chains reported below all come from one sample, sequenced in a study of early T cells in non-severe SARS-CoV-2 infection. TCRdb recomputed calls from the 5' RACE reads with MiXCR, one row per CDR3 protein. The profile shows fewer than 55,000 distinct CDR3 sequences, 9% to 9.5% of them singletons. The specimen was whole blood. The receptor source for this set is an adult who was a healthcare worker with PCR-confirmed SARS-CoV-2 infection or an uninfected control (not recorded which).

Concerning this clonotype: A clone one base away is much larger, so this may be a read error. The CDR3 carries no conserved terminal phenylalanine or tryptophan, so it likely arises from a read error. V is TRBV24-1 and J is TRBJ1-2; D not resolved. CDR1 KGHDR and CDR2 SFDVKD come from the germline V gene. Trimming took off 1 base at V and 2 bases at J, with 7 bases between the two ends. The CDR3 has 14 amino acids. CDR3 region: CATSDFRVNYGYTY. The CDR3 DNA reads as TGTGCCACCAGTGATTTTCGGGTCAACTATGGCTACACCTAC.

The chain employs TRBV11-2 and TRBJ1-6, with a possible D match to TRBD1 (6 bases). The CDR3 is made up of 15 amino acids. V was shortened by 1 base and J by 13 bases, with 17 bases between the two germline ends. Germline V gives CDR1 SGHAT, CDR2 FQNNGV. The CDR3 loop reads CASSLVGQQGFPLHF. CDR3 in DNA: TGTGCCAGCAGCTTAGTTGGACAACAGGGCTTTCCCCTCCACTTT.

This clonotype was detected a few times. The chain links TRBV29-1 to TRBJ2-2; D gene ambiguous. Trimming removed 6 bases at V and 2 bases at J, with 13 bases between. CDR3 length equals 14 residues. Germline CDR1 is SQVTM and CDR2 is ANQGSEA. Here the CDR3 reads CSVAAGDNTGELFF. CDR3 nucleotide sequence: TGCAGCGTGGCGGCCGGAGACAACACCGGGGAGCTGTTTTTT.

The J gene is TRBJ2-6, the V gene TRBV7-9; D is ambiguous. V shed 2 bases and J shed 3 bases, with 5 bases lying between them. Germline values: CDR1 SEHNR, CDR2 FQNEAQ (reference sequence). The CDR3 has 14 residues. The CDR3 DNA follows: TGTGCCAGCAGCTTAAAGGGTGGGGCCAACGTCCTGACTTTC. Translation gives CASSLKGGANVLTF.

This clonotype was observed many times. V and J are TRBV30 and TRBJ2-7; 12 nucleotides line up with TRBD1. CDR1 is GTSNPN, CDR2 SVGIG, per germline (reference sequence). Losses at the gene ends were 0 bases for V and 0 bases for J; bases not matched to a gene: 21. The CDR3 contains 22 residues. The CDR3 region is CAWSVTGLGRDRGQYRSYEQYF. The CDR3 nucleotides read TGTGCCTGGAGTGTAACGGGGCTGGGTCGGGACAGGGGGCAATACCGCTCCTACGAGCAGTACTTC.

This chain links TRBV25-1 with TRBJ2-7; 9 bases are a match to TRBD1. Germline values: CDR1 MGHDK, CDR2 SYGVNS. V lost 1 base to trimming and J lost 2 bases; unmatched junction nucleotides: 12. The CDR3 has 18 residues. The CDR3 DNA reads TGTGCCAGCAGTGAATGGGGGGACAGGGCCATAAGTCCCTACGAGCAGTACTTC. This gives the protein CASSEWGDRAISPYEQYF.

V usage is TRBV6-5 and J usage is TRBJ1-5, with D maybe TRBD1 (6 bases). The CDR3 extends over 14 amino acids. Per germline, CDR1 MNHEY and CDR2 SVGAGI. The germline V and J ends were trimmed by 6 bases and 0 bases, with 9 bases remaining between them. The CDR3 is CASSQGNSNQPQHF. DNA for the CDR3: TGTGCCAGCAGCCAGGGGAATAGCAATCAGCCCCAGCATTTT.

In this sample, this clonotype turned up many times. V is TRBV20-1 and J is TRBJ2-3; TRBD2 matches 7 bases. CDR1 and CDR2 from the germline V gene are DFQATT and SNEGSKA (reference sequence). The V and J ends lost 6 bases and 5 bases, in that order; junction bases with no gene match: 8. The CDR3 totals 13 residues. CDR3 sequence reads: CSATGGVEDTQYF. The DNA for the CDR3 is TGCAGTGCCACGGGAGGTGTGGAAGATACGCAGTATTTT.

In regard to this clonotype: A much larger clone sits a single nucleotide away, making a read error possible. In DNA form, the CDR3 reads TGTGCCAGCAGTTTAGGGGAGGAGGAGACCCAGTGCTTC. Protein product: CASSLGEEETQCF. This chain connects TRBV12-3 or TRBV12-4 to TRBJ2-5; TRBD2 might be the D (6 bases). The CDR3 is made up of 13 amino acids.

This clonotype has ten or more counts. The chain joins TRBV20-1 to TRBJ2-1, with D unclear. V was cut by 4 bases and J by 6 bases, with 13 bases left in between. Per germline, CDR1 DFQATT and CDR2 SNEGSKA (reference sequence). CDR3 size: 13 residues. This chain's CDR3 is CSANKLRVNEQFF. The CDR3 DNA is TGCAGTGCTAACAAATTGAGAGTCAATGAGCAGTTCTTC.

This clonotype has a single count. This clone may be a read error of a much larger clone one base away. This chain connects TRBV6-5 to TRBJ1-1, with 9 bases fitting TRBD1. CDR1 is MNHEY, CDR2 SVGAGI, per germline. The CDR3 has 18 residues. CDR3 sequence reads: CASRYYSLGTGKNTEAFF. Written as DNA, the CDR3 is TGTGCCAGCCGTTATTACTCGTTGGGGACAGGGAAGAACACTGAAGCTTTCTTT.

This clonotype was observed many times. The chain is built from TRBV5-1 and TRBJ2-1; TRBD2 is a possible D gene (6 bases). Germline V lookup: CDR1 SGHRS, CDR2 YFSETQ. This CDR3 contains 16 residues. V was pared by 4 bases and J by 0 bases, with 14 bases between. The CDR3 coding sequence is TGCGCCAGCAGCCAGGGCCAGCGGGCCTCCTACAATGAGCAGTTCTTC. Translation gives CASSQGQRASYNEQFF.

This clonotype was picked up many times. J is TRBJ2-4 and V is TRBV6-2 or TRBV6-3; D is uncertain. V was cut by 5 bases and J by 5 bases, with 10 bases left in between. CDR1 is MNHEY and CDR2 is SVGEGT in the germline V gene. The CDR3 extends over 13 amino acids. This CDR3 is CASSLGVENIQYF. For the CDR3, the DNA is TGTGCCAGCAGTCTAGGTGTCGAAAACATTCAGTACTTC.

This clonotype was observed many times. A read error may account for a junction end that differs from germline. The chain couples TRBV5-1 to TRBJ1-2; D is possibly TRBD1 (5 bases). Germline CDR1 reads SGHRS; CDR2 reads YFSETQ. The CDR3 length is 8 residues. The CDR3 protein is CATKGRLF. DNA of the CDR3: TGCGCCACCAAGGGGAGGCTCTTC.

This clonotype occurred many times. The J gene is TRBJ1-2, the V gene TRBV27, with D hard to call. From germline, CDR1 is MNHEY and CDR2 SMNVEV (reference sequence). The CDR3 is 13 amino acids. V was shortened by 10 bases and J by 2 bases, with 14 bases between the two germline ends. For the CDR3, the DNA is TGTGCCACCTTCCAAATAGGGAACTATGGCTACACCTTC. As protein: CATFQIGNYGYTF.

In its sample, this clonotype was seen many times. The genes are TRBV7-2 and TRBJ1-1, with D uncertain. The CDR3 sequence is 16 residues long. Germline CDR1 is SGHTA and CDR2 is FQGNSA. V was shortened by 0 bases and J by 0 bases, with 11 bases between the two germline ends. Here the CDR3 reads CASSLAYSKMNTEAFF. The CDR3 DNA reads as TGTGCCAGCAGCTTAGCGTACAGCAAGATGAACACTGAAGCTTTCTTT.

This clonotype appeared many times. The J gene is TRBJ2-1, the V gene TRBV10-2; 7 bases map to TRBD1. The CDR3 spans 14 residues. The V gene's germline CDR1 is WSHSY and CDR2 SAAADI. V dropped 4 bases and J dropped 6; count of bases not matched to a gene: 6. CDR3 DNA sequence: TGCGCCAGCAGTGGCACAGGGGCGGGCAATGAGCAGTTCTTC. Translated, it gives CASSGTGAGNEQFF.

This clonotype was detected ten times or more. The V and J genes are TRBV7-2 and TRBJ2-1; maybe TRBD2 (6 bases). Germline V gene data show CDR1 as SGHTA and CDR2 as FQGNSA. The CDR3 totals 15 residues. V gave up 1 base and J gave up 7 bases, with 14 bases separating them. Written as DNA, the CDR3 is TGTGCCAGCAGCTTAGGGGGCAGCGGGTCAAATGAGCAGTTCTTC. Its protein product is CASSLGGSGSNEQFF.